Below, 2 T cell receptor beta chains from the same sample are listed, as sequenced in a study of cytomegalovirus exposure and HLA in healthy donors. Assay: immunoSEQ multiplex PCR; the TCRdb copy retains only in-frame clones and omits some. The repertoire holds 120,000 or so clones, around 95% seen once, with 1.7% in the top ten. Sequenced sample: PBMCs. The receptors come from a young man in good health and CMV-seronegative.

The chain's CDR3 is CASSLAKAGGPYNEQFF. In DNA form, the CDR3 reads TGCGCCAGCAGCTTGGCCAAAGCGGGAGGGCCGTACAATGAGCAGTTCTTC. This chain uses TRBV5-1 with TRBJ2-1, with 10 bases lining up with TRBD2. This CDR3 comprises 17 residues. V shed 0 bases, J shed 4 bases, and the junction held 7 bases outside the gene matches. Germline lookup yields CDR1 SGHRS and CDR2 YFSETQ.

In its sample, this clone was seen once. V is TRBV7-8 and J is TRBJ2-7, with 8 bases matching TRBD1. The CDR3 covers 14 residues. J lost 9 bases, V lost 5 bases, and 12 bases had no gene match. Germline CDR1 and CDR2: SGHVS and FQNEAQ. The CDR3 DNA reads as TGTGCCAGCAGCAACCCCGGGACAGGCTGGGTGCAGTACTTC. This translates into CASSNPGTGWVQYF. Full variable domain (outside the CDR3, taken from reference TRBV7-8 and TRBJ2-7): GAGVSQSPRYKVAKRGQDVALRCDPISGHVSLFWYQQALGQGPEFLTYFQNEAQLDKSGLPSDRFFAERPEGSVSTLKIQRTQQEDSAVYLCASSNPGTGWVQYFGPGTRLTVT.